This is a list of T cell receptor beta chains from one sample in a study of ipilimumab plus nivolumab after autologous stem cell transplantation. Sequencing was performed with immunoSEQ multiplex PCR; in TCRdb, only in-frame clones are kept and a portion is missing. This sample has over 35,000 clones, with 92% found just once. The source was PBMCs, collected in a trial of ipilimumab plus nivolumab as post-transplant consolidation. These receptor sequences come from a male donor with multiple myeloma. The CDR3 runs from the conserved cysteine through the conserved F or W. Each record gives: clone size, J gene, D gene, V gene, CDR3 protein, CDR3 DNA. The D gene is left open where the match is weak. Clone size is not always given. Where it is, it says once, few, many or a class for expanded clones.

. | TRBJ1-1 | . | TRBV5-4 | CATSGAPNTEAFF | TGTGCCACTTCAGGGGCCCCGAACACTGAAGCTTTCTTT
. | TRBJ1-1 | . | TRBV15 | CATSRDLGREAFF | TGTGCCACCAGCAGAGATCTGGGGCGTGAAGCTTTCTTT
. | TRBJ1-1 | . | TRBV7-2 | CASSLVPGTEAFF | TGTGCCAGCAGCTTAGTTCCCGGAACTGAAGCTTTCTTT
. | TRBJ2-7 | . | TRBV19 | CASSPGSSYEQYF | TGTGCCAGTAGTCCGGGGAGCTCCTACGAGCAGTACTTC
. | TRBJ1-5 | . | TRBV2 | CASTGQSNQPQHF | TGTGCCAGCACTGGGCAGTCCAATCAGCCCCAGCATTTT
. | TRBJ2-7 | TRBD1 | TRBV11-3 | CASSPGQGAWEQYF | TGTGCCAGCAGTCCCGGACAGGGGGCGTGGGAGCAGTACTTC
once | TRBJ1-1 | TRBD1 | TRBV2 | CASSRQGASRNTEAFF | TGTGCCAGCAGTCGACAGGGGGCTTCGAGGAACACTGAAGCTTTCTTT
. | TRBJ2-5 | TRBD2 | TRBV27 | CASSLISTSGTQETQYF | TGTGCCAGCAGTTTAATCTCAACTAGCGGGACTCAAGAGACCCAGTACTTC
. | TRBJ2-3 | . | TRBV5-1 | CASSQLGPLGGTDTQYF | TGCGCCAGCAGCCAACTGGGACCGCTAGGTGGTACAGATACGCAGTATTTT
. | TRBJ2-5 | TRBD1 | TRBV15 | CATSVPTGGRETQYF | TGTGCCACCAGCGTACCTACAGGGGGCAGAGAGACCCAGTACTTC
. | TRBJ1-5 | TRBD1 | TRBV6-1 | CASSLGQGVHQPQHF | TGTGCCAGCAGCCTGGGACAGGGTGTTCATCAGCCCCAGCATTTT
. | TRBJ1-5 | . | TRBV19 | CASSIEMSRQVQPQHF | TGTGCCAGTAGTATAGAAATGTCCCGACAGGTTCAGCCCCAGCATTTT
. | TRBJ2-5 | TRBD1 | TRBV15 | CATSRGQGSLGVETQYF | TGTGCCACCAGCAGAGGACAGGGGTCTTTGGGTGTAGAGACCCAGTACTTC
. | TRBJ1-1 | . | TRBV2 | CASSPQNTEAFF | TGTGCCAGCAGTCCCCAGAACACTGAAGCTTTCTTT
. | TRBJ1-2 | . | TRBV28 | CASSQPWTDPSPGYTF | TGTGCCAGCAGTCAACCTTGGACAGACCCATCCCCTGGCTACACCTTC
. | TRBJ1-1 | . | TRBV28 | CASKSGNTEAFF | TGTGCCAGCAAGTCCGGGAACACTGAAGCTTTCTTT
. | TRBJ2-3 | TRBD2 | TRBV2 | CASSEGASGRAAQYF | TGTGCCAGCAGTGAAGGTGCTAGCGGGAGGGCCGCGCAGTATTTT
. | TRBJ1-1 | . | TRBV7-6 | CASSPLNASGKLAFF | TGTGCCAGCAGCCCCCTAAACGCTAGCGGCAAACTGGCTTTCTTT
. | TRBJ2-7 | TRBD1 | TRBV6-5 | CASSYSRQGSSYEQYF | TGTGCCAGCAGTTACTCCCGACAGGGAAGCTCCTACGAGCAGTACTTC
. | TRBJ1-1 | . | TRBV30 | CAWSRAGTTEAFF | TGTGCCTGGTCCCGGGCGGGAACCACTGAAGCTTTCTTT
once | TRBJ2-7 | . | TRBV5-4 | CASSLWWGEQYF | TGTGCCAGCAGCTTGTGGTGGGGGGAGCAGTACTTC
. | TRBJ1-1 | TRBD1 | TRBV5-6 | CASSYYKTGGTEAFF | TGTGCCAGCAGCTACTATAAGACAGGGGGCACTGAAGCTTTCTTT
. | TRBJ2-2 | TRBD2 | TRBV6-9 | CASSYSAGGPRTGELFF | TGTGCCAGCAGTTATTCGGCGGGGGGGCCGAGAACCGGGGAGCTGTTTTTT
. | TRBJ2-1 | . | TRBV27 | CASSALALHEQFF | TGTGCCAGCAGTGCCCTAGCGCTGCATGAGCAGTTCTTC
once | TRBJ1-1 | . | TRBV4-1 | CASSHRTEMNTEAFF | TGCGCCAGCAGCCATCGGACAGAGATGAACACTGAAGCTTTCTTT
once | TRBJ2-1 | . | TRBV5-6 | CASSLADYNEQFF | TGTGCCAGCAGCTTGGCCGACTACAATGAGCAGTTCTTC
. | TRBJ2-3 | . | TRBV5-1 | CASSLVLGRGSTDTQYF | TGCGCCAGCAGCTTGGTTCTGGGGAGGGGGAGCACAGATACGCAGTATTTT
once | TRBJ1-5 | . | TRBV9 | CASSRDSNQPQHF | TGTGCCAGCAGTAGGGATAGCAATCAGCCCCAGCATTTT
. | TRBJ2-1 | TRBD2 | TRBV9 | CASSGPSGGDYNEQFF | TGTGCCAGCAGCGGACCTAGCGGGGGGGACTACAATGAGCAGTTCTTC
. | TRBJ2-2 | . | TRBV4-3 | CASSPGHANTGELFF | TGCGCCAGCAGCCCCGGGCACGCGAACACCGGGGAGCTGTTTTTT
. | TRBJ2-2 | TRBD1 | TRBV28 | CASSWGQGIGGTGELFF | TGTGCCAGCAGTTGGGGACAGGGAATAGGAGGAACCGGGGAGCTGTTTTTT
. | TRBJ1-2 | . | TRBV7-2 | CASSSDTYGYTF | TGTGCCAGCAGCTCGGACACCTATGGCTACACCTTC
. | TRBJ1-1 | TRBD1 | TRBV6-4 | CASSDSTGGNTEAFF | TGTGCCAGCAGTGACTCGACAGGGGGTAACACTGAAGCTTTCTTT
. | TRBJ2-1 | . | TRBV28 | CASSSYRRDEQFF | TGTGCCAGCAGTTCTTACCGACGGGATGAGCAGTTCTTC
. | TRBJ2-3 | TRBD2 | TRBV5-1 | CASSLVQTSGSLDTQYF | TGCGCCAGCAGCTTGGTACAGACTAGCGGGAGTTTAGATACGCAGTATTTT
. | TRBJ1-1 | . | TRBV18 | CASSPLQDRSAKAFF | TGTGCCAGCTCACCCCTCCAGGATAGATCGGCGAAAGCTTTCTTT
. | TRBJ2-7 | . | TRBV5-5 | CAGGRDEDSYEQYF | TGTGCCGGCGGTCGGGACGAAGACTCCTACGAGCAGTACTTC
. | TRBJ1-2 | . | TRBV6-1 | CASSEAGDYGYTF | TGTGCCAGCAGTGAGGCAGGAGACTATGGCTACACCTTC
. | TRBJ1-1 | . | TRBV19 | CASSIAGRYTANTEAFF | TGTGCCAGTAGTATAGCGGGCAGGTACACAGCGAACACTGAAGCTTTCTTT
. | TRBJ2-4 | . | TRBV6-1 | CASSEAGSGNIQYF | TGTGCCAGCAGTGAAGCGGGGAGCGGGAACATTCAGTACTTC
. | TRBJ2-1 | . | TRBV6-4 | CASSDAPGHREQFF | TGTGCCAGCAGTGACGCGCCTGGCCACAGGGAGCAGTTCTTC
. | TRBJ1-2 | . | TRBV5-1 | CASSLVAGNDYGYTF | TGCGCCAGCAGCTTGGTCGCGGGGAACGACTATGGCTACACCTTC
. | TRBJ2-1 | TRBD2 | TRBV7-2 | CASRRTSGVPYNEQFF | TGTGCCAGCAGGAGGACTAGCGGGGTACCATACAATGAGCAGTTCTTC
. | TRBJ1-2 | . | TRBV7-9 | CASSLVEAGTYGYTF | TGTGCCAGCAGCTTAGTCGAAGCAGGGACCTATGGCTACACCTTC
. | TRBJ1-2 | . | TRBV19 | CASSSPEYYGYTF | TGTGCCAGTAGTAGCCCGGAGTACTATGGCTACACCTTC
. | TRBJ2-7 | . | TRBV4-1 | CASSANAYEQYF | TGCGCCAGCAGCGCCAATGCCTACGAGCAGTACTTC
. | TRBJ2-7 | TRBD2 | TRBV4-1 | CASSQTSGVTYEQYF | TGCGCCAGCAGCCAGACTAGCGGGGTAACCTACGAGCAGTACTTC
. | TRBJ2-1 | TRBD2 | TRBV7-2 | CASSGASGRAVNEQFF | TGTGCCAGCAGCGGGGCAAGCGGGAGGGCCGTCAATGAGCAGTTCTTC
. | TRBJ1-4 | . | TRBV4-1 | CASSQEWDGVPNEKLFF | TGCGCCAGCAGCCAAGAATGGGACGGGGTACCTAATGAAAAACTGTTTTTT
. | TRBJ2-5 | . | TRBV7-6 | CASSLPKETQYF | TGTGCCAGCAGCTTACCGAAAGAGACCCAGTACTTC
few | TRBJ1-5 | . | TRBV18 | CASSPGMQANQPQHF | TGTGCCAGCTCACCAGGGATGCAGGCCAATCAGCCCCAGCATTTT
. | TRBJ2-7 | . | TRBV5-5 | CASSLARGPYEQYF | TGTGCCAGCAGCTTGGCAAGGGGCCCCTACGAGCAGTACTTC
. | TRBJ2-2 | . | TRBV9 | CASTKDGAGEAGELFF | TGTGCCAGCACCAAAGATGGGGCAGGGGAAGCCGGGGAGCTGTTTTTT
. | TRBJ2-3 | . | TRBV2 | CASSFLAGGTDTQYF | TGTGCCAGCAGTTTCCTAGCTGGGGGGACAGATACGCAGTATTTT
. | TRBJ2-1 | . | TRBV28 | CASSSPSSGEILRSSYNEQFF | TGTGCCAGCAGTTCCCCCTCCTCCGGGGAGATCCTCAGAAGCTCCTACAATGAGCAGTTCTTC
. | TRBJ2-3 | . | TRBV9 | CASSVNTDTQYF | TGTGCCAGCAGCGTAAACACAGATACGCAGTATTTT
. | TRBJ2-7 | TRBD1 | TRBV15 | CATSGGTGLAYEQYF | TGTGCCACCAGCGGGGGGACAGGGTTGGCCTACGAGCAGTACTTC
. | TRBJ2-5 | . | TRBV6-1 | CASSEAGFIETQYF | TGTGCCAGCAGTGAAGCGGGTTTCATAGAGACCCAGTACTTC
. | TRBJ2-4 | TRBD1 | TRBV4-1 | CASSQGLRQGRENIQYF | TGCGCCAGCAGCCAGGGATTACGACAGGGCAGGGAAAACATTCAGTACTTC
. | TRBJ2-3 | . | TRBV7-2 | CASSQPPGNTDTQYF | TGTGCCAGCAGCCAACCTCCGGGGAACACAGATACGCAGTATTTT